The 7 T cell receptor beta chains in this list originate from one sample, sequenced in a study of siplizumab effects on memory and regulatory T cells. TCRdb's table, derived via immunoSEQ multiplex PCR, lists solely in-frame clones and lacks some. Of about 50,000 clones listed, roughly 90% are singletons. Sequenced sample: naive CD8+ T cells sorted from blood. Source of these receptors: a human donor in good health.

The DNA for the CDR3 is TGTGCCAGCAGCTACGAGGGGGATGTGCAGTATTTT. Translation gives CASSYEGDVQYF. The genes are TRBV7-3 and TRBJ2-3, with a tentative D call TRBD1 (6 bases). Germline V gene data show CDR1 as SGHTA and CDR2 as FQGTGA. The CDR3 has 12 amino acids. With 4 bases removed from V and 11 bases from J, the gap between germline ends came to 13 bases.

V gene TRBV6-5 combines with J gene TRBJ2-5; D is unresolved. Trimming pared 0 bases from V and 2 bases from J, leaving 7 bases between. This CDR3 is built from 14 residues. Germline V CDR1 and CDR2: MNHEY, SVGAGI. CDR3 protein: CASSYSIQQETQYF. The CDR3 bases are TGTGCCAGCAGTTACTCAATCCAGCAAGAGACCCAGTACTTC.

The genes are TRBV6-1 and TRBJ1-1; D is ambiguous. Germline CDR1 MNHNS, CDR2 SASEGT. Trimming took off 5 bases at V and 0 bases at J, with 4 bases between the two ends. The CDR3 spans 12 residues. In DNA, the CDR3 is TGTGCCAGCAGTTTCCTGAACACTGAAGCTTTCTTT. This sequence encodes CASSFLNTEAFF.

The V gene is TRBV7-9, the J gene TRBJ2-2; 7 nucleotides agree with TRBD2. J gave up 4 bases and V 7 bases, and 3 bases lay outside the gene matches. Germline V gives CDR1 SEHNR, CDR2 FQNEAQ (reference sequence). The CDR3 length is 13 residues. CDR3 region: CASTWGGTGELFF. The CDR3 DNA sequence: TGTGCCAGCACCTGGGGGGGCACCGGGGAGCTGTTTTTT. Looking up the rest from reference TRBV7-9 and TRBJ2-2 gives the full variable domain: DTGVSQNPRHKITKRGQNVTFRCDPISEHNRLYWYRQTLGQGPEFLTYFQNEAQLEKSRLLSDRFSAERPKGSFSTLEIQRTEQGDSAMYLCASTWGGTGELFFGEGSRLTVL.

V gene TRBV27 combines with J gene TRBJ1-5; D perhaps matches TRBD1 (5 bases). CDR1 MNHEY and CDR2 SMNVEV come from the germline V gene (reference sequence). The CDR3 length is 13 residues. Deletions cut 6 bases from V and 6 bases from J, with 12 bases between. The CDR3 nucleotides are TGTGCCAGCAGCCGCATGGGGGTTCAGCCCCAGCATTTT. Protein product: CASSRMGVQPQHF.

In its sample, this clone was seen once. V usage is TRBV4-1 and J usage is TRBJ2-1, with D uncertain. V was cut by 0 bases and J by 14 bases, with 14 bases left in between. Germline V CDR1 and CDR2: MGHRA, YSYEKL. CDR3 length equals 13 residues. The DNA for the CDR3 is TGCGCCAGCAGCCAAGATCCCCCTACTGTGGAGTTCTTC. Translation gives CASSQDPPTVEFF.

This chain links TRBV9 with TRBJ2-7; D is uncertain. The V and J ends lost 3 bases and 1 base respectively, with 8 bases between them. The CDR3 has 13 amino acids. Germline CDR1 is SGDLS and CDR2 is YYNGEE. In nucleotides, the CDR3 is TGTGCCAGCAGCGGCCGACATTCCTACGAGCAGTACTTC. As protein: CASSGRHSYEQYF.